In this sample, the clone carrying this T cell receptor (beta chain) turned up many times. The antigen is undetermined. Naive CD8 library inputs spanned roughly 20,000 to 1,100,000 sorted cells and 10%, 30% or 50% RNA. Naive CD8 T cells, phenotype CD8+CD4-CCR7+CD45RA+, were sorted. The CDR3 is 15 amino acids. CDR1 SGHTA and CDR2 FQGTGA come from the germline V gene. V shed 4 bases and J 3 bases; nucleotides not matched to a gene: 6. The sample belongs to a study of molecular identifiers for immune sequencing clone quantification. Study results and caveats: Amid fewer than 1.3 million naive cells, spiked Jurkat TCR RNA from one cell was reportedly still detectable.

MiXCR, run by TCRdb on the PCR reads, gives a single entry per CDR3 protein. The profile covers about 97,000 distinct CDR3 sequences, with around 37% appearing a single time and over 8% taken by the ten largest. The receptor was derived from a human donor in good health. Some libraries in this study had Jurkat cell RNA spiked in. Sequenced: naive CD8+ T cells from blood, with Jurkat cell RNA spiked in. Subset meaning: FACS-sorted CD8+CD4-CCR7+CD45RA+ naive T cells. The V and J genes are TRBV7-3 and TRBJ2-3, with 8 positions matching TRBD2. This CDR3 is CASSSSGSLTDTQYF. The CDR3 nucleotides are TGTGCCAGCAGCTCCAGCGGGAGTTTGACAGATACGCAGTATTTT.